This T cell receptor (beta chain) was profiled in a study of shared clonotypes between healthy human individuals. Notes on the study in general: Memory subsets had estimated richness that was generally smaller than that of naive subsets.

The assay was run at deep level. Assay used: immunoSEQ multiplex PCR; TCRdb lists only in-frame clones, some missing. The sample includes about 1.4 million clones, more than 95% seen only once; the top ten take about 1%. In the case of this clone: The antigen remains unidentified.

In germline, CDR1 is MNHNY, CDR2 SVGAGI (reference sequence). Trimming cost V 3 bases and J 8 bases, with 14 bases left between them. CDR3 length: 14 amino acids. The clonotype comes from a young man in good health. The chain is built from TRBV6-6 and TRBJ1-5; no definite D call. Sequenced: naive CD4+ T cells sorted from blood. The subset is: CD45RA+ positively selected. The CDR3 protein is CASSYSPPEEPQHF. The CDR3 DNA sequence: TGTGCCAGCAGTTATTCCCCCCCAGAAGAGCCCCAGCATTTT.